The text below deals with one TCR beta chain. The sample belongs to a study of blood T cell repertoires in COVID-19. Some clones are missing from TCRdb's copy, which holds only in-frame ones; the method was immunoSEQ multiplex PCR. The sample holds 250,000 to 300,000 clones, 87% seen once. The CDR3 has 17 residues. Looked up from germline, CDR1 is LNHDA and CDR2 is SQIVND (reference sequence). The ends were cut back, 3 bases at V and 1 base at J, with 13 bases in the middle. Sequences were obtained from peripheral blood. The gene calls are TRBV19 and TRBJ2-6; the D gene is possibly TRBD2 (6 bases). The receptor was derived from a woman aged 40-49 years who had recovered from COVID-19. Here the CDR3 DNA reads TGTGCCAGTAGTATTAGGGCGGGGAGTTCTGGGGCCAACGTCCTGACTTTC. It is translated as CASSIRAGSSGANVLTF. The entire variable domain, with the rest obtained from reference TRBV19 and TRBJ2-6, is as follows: DGGITQSPKYLFRKEGQNVTLSCEQNLNHDAMYWYRQDPGQGLRLIYYSQIVNDFQKGDIAEGYSVSREKKESFPLTVTSAQKNPTAFYLCASSIRAGSSGANVLTFGAGSRLTVL.